Listed below are T cell receptor beta chains from one sample, sequenced in a study of T cell changes during pregnancy in multiple sclerosis. Profiling relied on immunoSEQ multiplex PCR, and the TCRdb table lists in-frame clones only, not all of them. The sample consists of around 77,000 clones, roughly 89% of them appearing once. Material: peripheral blood, obtained in the third trimester of pregnancy. The source of these receptors is a female donor in good health, enrolled as a control in a pregnancy study. Both conserved end residues are part of each CDR3. D genes are given only for firm matches. Not every row has a clone size; where given, it reads once, few, many or a size class.

D,J,V,size,CDR3,DNA
TRBD1,TRBJ1-2,TRBV19,-,CASNSRDRANYGYTF,TGTGCCAGTAATTCCCGGGACAGGGCGAACTATGGCTACACCTTC
-,TRBJ1-1,TRBV11-2,-,CASSLRGGTEAFF,TGTGCCAGCAGCTTACGGGGGGGCACTGAAGCTTTCTTT
-,TRBJ1-1,TRBV2,-,CASSERQTAEGEAFF,TGTGCCAGCAGTGAAAGGCAGACTGCCGAAGGTGAAGCTTTCTTT
TRBD2,TRBJ2-5,TRBV10-3,-,CAISVVSTSGGRGAQYF,TGTGCCATCAGCGTGGTTTCGACTAGCGGGGGGAGGGGGGCCCAGTACTTC
TRBD2,TRBJ2-7,TRBV6-1,-,CASSEASSGSFHEQYF,TGTGCCAGCAGTGAGGCGTCTAGCGGGAGTTTCCACGAGCAGTACTTC
-,TRBJ2-5,TRBV7-6,-,CASSFDQETQYF,TGTGCCAGCAGCTTCGACCAAGAGACCCAGTACTTC
-,TRBJ2-5,TRBV28,-,CASRRQGETQYF,TGTGCCAGCAGGAGGCAGGGAGAGACCCAGTACTTC
-,TRBJ2-2,TRBV13,once,CASSSAHYTGELFF,TGTGCCAGCAGCTCCGCTCACTACACCGGGGAGCTGTTTTTT
TRBD1,TRBJ2-7,TRBV5-1,-,CASRIGPGTGGVEQYF,TGCGCCAGCAGAATAGGCCCCGGGACAGGGGGAGTCGAGCAGTACTTC
-,TRBJ1-2,TRBV5-1,-,CASSLVDSSYGYTF,TGCGCCAGCAGCTTAGTCGATTCGAGCTATGGCTACACCTTC
-,TRBJ1-1,TRBV21-1,-,CASSTPPEGTLTILNTEAFF,TGTGCCAGCAGCACCCCCCCGGAGGGCACCCTTACTATTCTGAACACTGAAGCTTTCTTT
-,TRBJ2-5,TRBV7-6,-,CASTERGIGELETQYF,TGTGCCAGCACCGAGAGGGGGATCGGAGAGCTAGAGACCCAGTACTTC
-,TRBJ1-5,TRBV5-1,-,CASSPEGVGRNQPQHF,TGCGCCAGCAGCCCGGAGGGCGTTGGGAGGAATCAGCCCCAGCATTTT
TRBD2,TRBJ2-1,TRBV6-5,-,CASRMGLARVEEQFF,TGTGCCAGCAGGATGGGACTAGCGCGGGTAGAGGAGCAGTTCTTC
-,TRBJ2-7,TRBV5-1,-,CASSFSGGTYEQYF,TGCGCCAGCAGCTTTTCTGGAGGGACCTACGAGCAGTACTTC
TRBD1,TRBJ2-7,TRBV18,-,CASSPPAEKGQTYEQYF,TGTGCCAGCTCACCACCGGCGGAAAAGGGACAGACCTACGAGCAGTACTTC
TRBD2,TRBJ2-7,TRBV19,-,CASESGTKVEQYF,TGTGCCAGTGAATCCGGGACTAAAGTCGAGCAGTACTTC
TRBD2,TRBJ2-2,TRBV7-8,-,CASSSRLAGAMTANTGELFF,TGTGCCAGCAGCTCTAGACTAGCGGGGGCGATGACAGCGAACACCGGGGAGCTGTTTTTT
-,TRBJ1-2,TRBV11-2,-,CASSSIRSQGDGYTF,TGTGCCAGCAGCTCTATTAGGTCACAGGGCGACGGCTACACCTTC
TRBD1,TRBJ1-1,TRBV7-8,-,CASSLDGQGTEAFF,TGTGCCAGCAGCTTAGACGGACAGGGGACTGAAGCTTTCTTT
TRBD1,TRBJ1-2,TRBV5-1,-,CASHQDRANYGYTF,TGCGCCAGCCACCAGGACAGGGCTAACTATGGCTACACCTTC
-,TRBJ1-3,TRBV6-1,once,CASSESQGTGNTIYF,TGTGCCAGCAGTGAATCGCAGGGTACGGGAAACACCATATATTTT
TRBD1,TRBJ1-2,TRBV2,-,CASTETGPLTPSGYTF,TGTGCCAGCACGGAGACAGGGCCCCTCACCCCCAGTGGCTACACCTTC
TRBD2,TRBJ2-3,TRBV6-1,once,CASSDLAGATDTQYF,TGTGCCAGCAGTGATCTAGCGGGAGCCACAGATACGCAGTATTTT
-,TRBJ1-5,TRBV18,-,CASSPTGNQPQHF,TGTGCCAGCTCACCGACAGGCAATCAGCCCCAGCATTTT
-,TRBJ2-7,TRBV21-1,-,CASSKVGEKAYEQYF,TGTGCCAGCAGCAAAGTAGGGGAAAAGGCCTACGAGCAGTACTTC
-,TRBJ1-5,TRBV19,-,CASSIVRVGNQPQHF,TGTGCCAGTAGTATAGTGAGGGTCGGCAATCAGCCCCAGCATTTT
TRBD2,TRBJ2-3,TRBV4-3,-,CASSQGGLVAGVVDTQYF,TGCGCCAGCAGCCAAGGCGGATTAGTAGCGGGAGTGGTGGATACGCAGTATTTT
TRBD2,TRBJ2-7,TRBV5-1,-,CASSLVSGRSEQYF,TGCGCCAGCAGCTTGGTTAGCGGGAGATCCGAGCAGTACTTC
-,TRBJ1-1,TRBV5-1,-,CASSWGPGGTEAFF,TGCGCCAGCAGCTGGGGCCCGGGGGGCACTGAAGCTTTCTTT
-,TRBJ1-1,TRBV19,once,CATIATFEAFF,TGTGCCACCATAGCGACTTTTGAAGCTTTCTTT
TRBD1,TRBJ1-2,TRBV28,once,CASRPHSGGGAVYGYTF,TGTGCCAGCAGACCCCATTCAGGGGGTGGAGCTGTTTATGGCTACACCTTC
TRBD1,TRBJ2-7,TRBV4-3,-,CASSQGPRGRGEQYF,TGCGCCAGCAGCCAGGGTCCCAGGGGGCGAGGGGAGCAGTACTTC
-,TRBJ2-7,TRBV2,-,CASSRTAYEQYF,TGTGCCAGCTCGAGGACAGCCTACGAGCAGTACTTC
TRBD2,TRBJ2-1,TRBV7-9,-,CASSLGGLAGVNEQFF,TGTGCCAGCAGCTTAGGGGGACTAGCGGGGGTCAATGAGCAGTTCTTC
-,TRBJ1-5,TRBV28,-,CASSLPGGINQPQHF,TGTGCCAGCAGTTTGCCCGGCGGAATCAATCAGCCCCAGCATTTT
-,TRBJ2-3,TRBV4-1,once,CASSLTDSTDTQYF,TGCGCCAGCAGCCTGACCGACTCCACAGATACGCAGTATTTT
TRBD1,TRBJ2-1,TRBV14,-,CASSSDRGPYNEQFF,TGTGCCAGCAGCTCCGACAGGGGCCCCTACAATGAGCAGTTCTTC
TRBD2,TRBJ2-1,TRBV28,-,CASSVAGGEQFF,TGTGCCAGCAGTGTAGCGGGAGGGGAACAGTTCTTC
TRBD2,TRBJ2-1,TRBV2,-,CASREGLAGGPIF,TGTGCCAGCAGGGAGGGACTAGCGGGGGGGCCGATCTTC
-,TRBJ2-2,TRBV29-1,-,CSVGQNTGELFF,TGCAGCGTTGGGCAAAACACCGGGGAGCTGTTTTTT
TRBD1,TRBJ1-6,TRBV19,-,CASSIGTGDSPLHF,TGTGCCAGTAGTATAGGGACAGGGGATTCACCCCTCCACTTT
-,TRBJ1-5,TRBV7-6,-,CASSLGGVDQPQHF,TGTGCCAGCAGCTTAGGGGGAGTTGATCAGCCCCAGCATTTT
TRBD1,TRBJ2-6,TRBV18,-,CASSRSGTGRAGANVLTF,TGTGCCAGCTCAAGGTCCGGGACAGGGAGAGCCGGGGCCAACGTCCTGACTTTC
TRBD2,TRBJ2-1,TRBV11-3,-,CASSLESALAGGNEQFF,TGTGCCAGCAGCTTAGAGTCGGCACTAGCGGGAGGAAATGAGCAGTTCTTC
-,TRBJ1-3,TRBV9,-,CASSVEEGRDGNTIYF,TGTGCCAGCAGCGTAGAGGAGGGGCGAGATGGAAACACCATATATTTT
-,TRBJ1-1,TRBV19,-,CASSPQGRANTEAFF,TGTGCCAGTAGTCCACAGGGACGGGCGAACACTGAAGCTTTCTTT
TRBD2,TRBJ2-2,TRBV5-1,once,CASSSGLAGTGELFF,TGCGCCAGCAGCTCGGGACTAGCGGGCACCGGGGAGCTGTTTTTT
TRBD1,TRBJ1-4,TRBV5-1,-,CASSTDRETLNEKLFF,TGCGCCAGCAGCACGGACAGGGAAACCCTTAATGAAAAACTGTTTTTT
-,TRBJ1-1,TRBV15,-,CATRTGNTEAFF,TGTGCCACCAGGACAGGGAACACTGAAGCTTTCTTT
-,TRBJ2-5,TRBV19,-,CASSLPGVETQYF,TGTGCCAGTAGCCTTCCGGGGGTAGAGACCCAGTACTTC
TRBD1,TRBJ2-3,TRBV9,-,CASSVRQGDTDTQYF,TGTGCCAGCAGCGTCAGACAGGGGGACACAGATACGCAGTATTTT
-,TRBJ1-1,TRBV4-1,-,CASSQGRRTEAFF,TGCGCCAGCAGCCAAGGCAGGAGGACTGAAGCTTTCTTT
-,TRBJ1-3,TRBV19,-,CASSMISAGPSGNTIYF,TGTGCCAGTAGTATGATATCGGCGGGACCTTCTGGAAACACCATATATTTT
-,TRBJ1-4,TRBV10-3,-,CAISGGEKLFF,TGTGCCATCAGTGGAGGTGAAAAACTGTTTTTT
-,TRBJ2-3,TRBV10-3,-,CAISPGLLASTDTQYF,TGTGCCATCAGTCCGGGACTCTTGGCTAGCACAGATACGCAGTATTTT
-,TRBJ1-1,TRBV7-9,-,CASSQGHPRGTEAFF,TGTGCCAGCAGCCAGGGACACCCTAGGGGCACTGAAGCTTTCTTT